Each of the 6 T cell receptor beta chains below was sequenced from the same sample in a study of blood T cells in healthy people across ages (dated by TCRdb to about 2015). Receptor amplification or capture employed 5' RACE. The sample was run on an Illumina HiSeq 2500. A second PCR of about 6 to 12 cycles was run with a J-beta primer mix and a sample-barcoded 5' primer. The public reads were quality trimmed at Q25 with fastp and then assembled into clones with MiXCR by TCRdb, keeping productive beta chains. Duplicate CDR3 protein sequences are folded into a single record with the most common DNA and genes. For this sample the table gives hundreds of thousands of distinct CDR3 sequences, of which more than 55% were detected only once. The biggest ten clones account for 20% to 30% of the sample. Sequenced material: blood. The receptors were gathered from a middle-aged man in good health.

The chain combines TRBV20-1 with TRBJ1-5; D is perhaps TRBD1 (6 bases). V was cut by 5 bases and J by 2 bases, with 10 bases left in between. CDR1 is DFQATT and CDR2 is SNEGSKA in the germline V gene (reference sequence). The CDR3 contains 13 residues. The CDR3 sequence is CSAVRQGNQPQHF. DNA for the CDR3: TGCAGTGCTGTTAGACAGGGCAATCAGCCCCAGCATTTT.

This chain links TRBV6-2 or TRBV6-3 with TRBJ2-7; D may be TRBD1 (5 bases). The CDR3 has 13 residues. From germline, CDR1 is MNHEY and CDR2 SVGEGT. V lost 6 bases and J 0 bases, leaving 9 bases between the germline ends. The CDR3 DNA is TGTGCCAGCAGCCAACAGGTCTCCTACGAGCAGTACTTC. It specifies CASSQQVSYEQYF.

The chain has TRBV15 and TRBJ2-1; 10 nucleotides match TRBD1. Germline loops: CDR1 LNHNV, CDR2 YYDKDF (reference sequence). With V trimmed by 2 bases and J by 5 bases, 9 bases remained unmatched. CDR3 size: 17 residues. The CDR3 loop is CATSRLDRGRKNNEQFF. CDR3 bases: TGTGCCACCAGCAGACTAGACAGGGGGCGAAAAAACAATGAGCAGTTCTTC.

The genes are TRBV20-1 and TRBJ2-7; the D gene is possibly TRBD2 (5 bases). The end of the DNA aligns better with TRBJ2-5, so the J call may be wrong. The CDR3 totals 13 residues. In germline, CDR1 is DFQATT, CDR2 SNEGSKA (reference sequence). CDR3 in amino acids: CSARPPGVETQYF. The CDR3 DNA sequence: TGCAGTGCTAGACCCCCCGGGGTAGAGACCCAGTACTTC.

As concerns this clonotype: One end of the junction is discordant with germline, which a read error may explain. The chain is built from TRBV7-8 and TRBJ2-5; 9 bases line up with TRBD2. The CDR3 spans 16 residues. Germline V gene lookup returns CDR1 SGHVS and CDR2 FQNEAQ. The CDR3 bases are TGTGCCCGCAGCTTACCGACTAGCGGATCACAAGAGACCCAGTACTTC. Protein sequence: CARSLPTSGSQETQYF.

CDR3 nucleotide sequence: TGCAGTGCTTACCCCCTAGCGGGGAGTAGCACAGATACGCAGTATTTT. It encodes CSAYPLAGSSTDTQYF. This chain links TRBV20-1 with TRBJ2-3; 9 bases line up with TRBD2. Germline V gives CDR1 DFQATT, CDR2 SNEGSKA (reference sequence). V was clipped by 5 bases and J by 0 bases; unmatched bases: 9. CDR3 length: 16 residues.